This T cell receptor beta chain was identified in a study of shared clonotypes between healthy human individuals. Whole-study context: Two women and three men aged 18 to 49 made up the donors.

The CDR3 covers 16 residues. Trimming took 6 bases from V and 2 from J, leaving 17 bases between them. Germline-derived CDR1 and CDR2 are MDHEN and SYDVKM. On this clone itself: Its antigen is undetermined.

General study points: Non-shared clonotypes had lower generation probabilities than those shared by all four donors.

Deep-level assay runs were performed. In the source study's methods: Filtering differed for immunoSEQ, which gave only junction sequences without quality scores. TCRdb keeps only in-frame clones here, not all; method: immunoSEQ multiplex PCR. D and trimming come from the DNA, and the V and J calls and clone size come from that table. The sample has 600,000 to 800,000 clones; roughly two thirds are singletons. Sequenced sample: memory CD4+ T cells sorted from blood. Subset specified: CD45RA-negative fraction. This chain joins TRBV28 and TRBJ1-5, with a tentative D call TRBD1 (5 bases). This clonotype originated in a woman aged 30 to 39 in good health. This chain's CDR3 is CASRRQGTWGNQPQHF. In DNA form, the CDR3 reads TGTGCCAGCAGAAGGCAGGGAACGTGGGGCAATCAGCCCCAGCATTTT.